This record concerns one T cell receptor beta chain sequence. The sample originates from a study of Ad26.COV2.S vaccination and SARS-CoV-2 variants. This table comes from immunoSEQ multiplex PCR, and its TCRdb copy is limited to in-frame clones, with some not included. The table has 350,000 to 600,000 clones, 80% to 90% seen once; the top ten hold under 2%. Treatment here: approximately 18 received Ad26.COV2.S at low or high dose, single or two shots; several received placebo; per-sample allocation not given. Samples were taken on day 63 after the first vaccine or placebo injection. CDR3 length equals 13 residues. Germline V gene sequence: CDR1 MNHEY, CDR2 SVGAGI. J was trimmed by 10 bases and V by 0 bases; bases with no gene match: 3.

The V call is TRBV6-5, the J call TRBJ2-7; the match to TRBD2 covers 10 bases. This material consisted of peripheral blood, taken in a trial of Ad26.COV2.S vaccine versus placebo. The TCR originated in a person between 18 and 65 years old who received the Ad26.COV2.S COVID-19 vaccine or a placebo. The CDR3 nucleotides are TGTGCCAGCAGTTACTCAGGGACTAGCGTTCAGTACTTC. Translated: CASSYSGTSVQYF.